Shown below are 22 T cell receptor beta chains from a single sample sequenced in a study of blood T cell repertoires in COVID-19. Measured with immunoSEQ multiplex PCR; TCRdb has only the in-frame clones, and not every one. The sample holds 200,000 to 250,000 clones; around 87% are singletons and the top ten take roughly 1.7%. The specimen sequenced was PBMCs or T cells enriched from blood (not recorded which). The receptors originated from a woman aged 50 to 60 who had recovered from COVID-19.

The rearrangement links TRBV7-2 to TRBJ2-1; 16 positions agree with TRBD2. CDR1 SGHTA and CDR2 FQGNSA come from the germline V gene. The CDR3 loop spans 17 amino acids. J gave up 4 bases and V 4 bases, and 4 bases lay outside the gene matches. The CDR3 bases are TGTGCCAGCAGCTCAGAGGGACTAGCGGGAGGGTACAATGAGCAGTTCTTC. Amino acid sequence: CASSSEGLAGGYNEQFF.

The chain combines TRBV7-2 with TRBJ1-2, with TRBD1 matching 10 bases. In germline, CDR1 is SGHTA, CDR2 FQGNSA. V was pared by 1 base and J by 8 bases, with 13 bases of the junction left unmatched. This CDR3 region has 17 residues. The CDR3 loop reads CASSLGWVTGGAGGYTF. The DNA for the CDR3 is TGTGCCAGCAGCTTAGGTTGGGTGACAGGGGGCGCGGGAGGCTACACCTTC.

This sequence joins TRBV2 and TRBJ1-2, with a possible D match to TRBD1 (5 bases). CDR3 length: 15 amino acids. The ends were cut back, 5 bases at V and 0 bases at J, with 13 bases in the middle. CDR1 SNHLY and CDR2 FYNNEI come from the germline V gene. The CDR3 region is CASSLRQIANYGYTF. CDR3 bases: TGTGCCAGCAGTCTAAGACAGATCGCTAACTATGGCTACACCTTC.

The chain recombines TRBV3-1 (or the pseudogene TRBV3-2) with TRBJ1-1; 7 bases agree with TRBD1. Germline CDR1 is LGHDT and CDR2 is YNNKEL (reference sequence). Trimming removed 5 bases from V and 5 bases from J; junction bases left unmatched: 8. This CDR3 has 14 residues. The DNA of the CDR3 is TGTGCCAGCAGCAGACAGGGCAGGAGGACTGAAGCTTTCTTT. This sequence encodes CASSRQGRRTEAFF.

The chain has TRBV5-1 and TRBJ2-2; the D gene is possibly TRBD2 (6 bases). V lost 3 bases and J lost 9, with 18 bases in between. This CDR3 contains 15 residues. CDR1 is SGHRS and CDR2 is YFSETQ in the germline V gene. The CDR3: CASSWETTSIRELFF. The DNA for the CDR3 is TGCGCCAGCAGCTGGGAAACGACTAGTATTAGGGAGCTGTTTTTT.

This clone appeared a single time. The V gene is TRBV7-2, the J gene TRBJ2-3, with 11 bases fitting TRBD2. The V gene's germline CDR1 is SGHTA and CDR2 FQGNSA. This CDR3 has 15 amino acids. V trimming: 6 bases; J trimming: 5 bases; junction bases outside the gene matches: 7. CDR3 sequence reads: CASSPLAGGLDTQYF. CDR3 sequence (DNA): TGTGCCAGCAGTCCGCTAGCGGGAGGTTTAGATACGCAGTATTTT.

The CDR3 loop reads CAGSQAENTEAFF. The CDR3 region has the DNA TGCGCCGGGAGCCAAGCCGAGAACACTGAAGCTTTCTTT. The chain employs TRBV10-2 and TRBJ1-1; no reliable D call. Trimming stripped 11 bases from V and 1 base from J, with 14 bases between. This CDR3 has 13 amino acids. Per the germline V gene, CDR1 is WSHSY and CDR2 is SAAADI.

V usage is TRBV9 and J usage is TRBJ2-7; 8 bases are shared with TRBD2. V lost 3 bases, J lost 0 bases, and 2 bases stayed unmatched. CDR1 is SGDLS, CDR2 YYNGEE, per germline. The length of the CDR3 is 14 residues. The CDR3 region is CASSAGTSSYEQYF. Here the CDR3 DNA reads TGTGCCAGCAGCGCAGGGACTAGCTCCTACGAGCAGTACTTC.

The chain combines TRBV19 with TRBJ1-1, with D hard to call. Germline V gene data show CDR1 as LNHDA and CDR2 as SQIVND (reference sequence). This CDR3 spans 13 amino acids. The V and J ends lost 3 bases and 4 bases respectively, with 9 bases between them. The CDR3 here is CASSISERTEAFF. As DNA, the CDR3 is TGTGCCAGTAGTATCTCGGAGCGCACTGAAGCTTTCTTT.

This clone was found once. This chain connects TRBV6-2 or TRBV6-3 to TRBJ2-7, with 12 bases matching TRBD2. The CDR3 has 17 amino acids. Looked up from germline, CDR1 is MNHEY and CDR2 is SVGEGT. V was pared by 4 bases and J by 2 bases, with 9 bases of the junction left unmatched. The CDR3 DNA reads TGTGCCAGCAGTTCTATTCCGCCTAGCGGGAGGGCCTACGAGCAGTACTTC. Protein: CASSSIPPSGRAYEQYF.

J is TRBJ1-5 and V is TRBV5-5; a weak D match, TRBD1 (6 bases). Germline V gene lookup returns CDR1 SGHKS and CDR2 YYEKEE (reference sequence). This CDR3 is 15 amino acids long. Trimming pared 4 bases from V and 4 bases from J, leaving 15 bases between. The CDR3 sequence: CASSGTGSLNQPQHF. The DNA of the CDR3 is TGTGCCAGCAGCGGCACAGGGAGCTTAAATCAGCCCCAGCATTTT.

The V and J genes are TRBV11-1 and TRBJ2-2, with 12 bases that match TRBD2. Germline assignment: CDR1 SGHAT and CDR2 FQDESV (reference sequence). The length of the CDR3 is 16 residues. J lost 7 bases, V lost 1 base, and 4 bases had no gene match. This CDR3 is CASSLGLAGAVGELFF. CDR3 DNA sequence: TGTGCCAGCAGCTTAGGACTAGCGGGAGCGGTCGGGGAGCTGTTTTTT.

Comments on this clone: The same CDR3 is also encoded by other DNA sequences in this sample. The CDR3 loop is CASSLGGSSYNEQFF. The CDR3 region has the DNA TGCGCCAGCTCCCTGGGGGGGAGCTCCTACAATGAGCAGTTCTTC. The chain links TRBV5-1 to TRBJ2-1, with 7 nucleotides matching TRBD2. In germline, CDR1 is SGHRS, CDR2 YFSETQ. This CDR3 region has 15 residues. V gave up 7 bases and J gave up 0 bases; unmatched junction bases: 7.

The rearrangement uses TRBV19 and TRBJ1-2; TRBD1 is a possible D gene (5 bases). The CDR3 is 13 amino acids. V lost 5 bases and J lost 6, with 13 bases in between. CDR1 is LNHDA and CDR2 is SQIVND in the germline V gene (reference sequence). Here the CDR3 reads CASSVVRAHGYTF. The CDR3 coding sequence is TGTGCCAGTAGTGTTGTCAGGGCACATGGCTACACCTTC.

This CDR3 is CASSPGASGGDEQFF. The DNA for the CDR3 is TGCGCCAGCAGCCCGGGAGCTAGCGGGGGCGATGAGCAGTTCTTC. J is TRBJ2-1 and V is TRBV5-1; 10 nucleotides line up with TRBD2. The CDR3 runs 15 residues. CDR1 and CDR2 from the germline V gene are SGHRS and YFSETQ. With 4 bases clipped from V and 8 bases from J, the junction kept 9 bases outside the gene matches.

This clone was picked up one time. The chain uses TRBV28 and TRBJ2-3, with 8 bases aligning to TRBD1. CDR1 is MDHEN and CDR2 is SYDVKM in the germline V gene. V trimming: 6 bases; J trimming: 0 bases; junction bases outside the gene matches: 5. The CDR3 runs to 15 residues. The CDR3 DNA reads TGTGCCAGCAGAACGACAGGGGCGAGCACAGATACGCAGTATTTT. Translation: CASRTTGASTDTQYF.

The rearrangement joins TRBV6-2 or TRBV6-3 to TRBJ2-2; TRBD1 aligns across 8 bases. The CDR3 has 14 amino acids. The trim removed 5 bases at V and 2 bases at J, leaving 1 base unmatched. CDR1 and CDR2 from the germline V gene are MNHEY and SVGEGT. DNA for the CDR3: TGTGCCAGCAGTGGACAGGGTAACACCGGGGAGCTGTTTTTT. As protein: CASSGQGNTGELFF.

The chain combines TRBV6-5 with TRBJ2-7, with D possibly being TRBD2 (5 bases). This CDR3 is 12 amino acids long. Germline loops: CDR1 MNHEY, CDR2 SVGAGI. Trimming shortened V by 8 bases and J by 2 bases, and 10 bases separated the two germline ends. CDR3 residues: CASWESAYEQYF. CDR3 coding DNA: TGTGCCAGCTGGGAGTCGGCCTACGAGCAGTACTTC.

The gene calls are TRBV18 and TRBJ2-5; no reliable D call. CDR1 and CDR2 (germline): KGHSH, LQKENI. The CDR3 is 16 residues long. V was pared by 0 bases and J by 4 bases, with 15 bases between. The CDR3 DNA reads TGTGCCAGCTCACCACCGAACGTGGGTCGCGGAGAGACCCAGTACTTC. Protein sequence: CASSPPNVGRGETQYF.

The rearrangement links TRBV7-9 to TRBJ2-2; D call uncertain. The CDR3 is made up of 16 amino acids. V lost 4 bases and J 4 bases, leaving 16 bases between the germline ends. Germline CDR1 and CDR2: SEHNR and FQNEAQ (reference sequence). CDR3 loop: CASSSQTPTGTGELFF. Here the CDR3 DNA reads TGTGCCAGCAGCTCCCAGACTCCGACGGGCACCGGGGAGCTGTTTTTT.

This clone was observed a single time. The rearrangement links TRBV19 to TRBJ1-5, with a possible D match to TRBD1 (5 bases). Per germline, CDR1 LNHDA and CDR2 SQIVND (reference sequence). Between the trimmed V and J ends, which lost 2 bases and 8 bases, there was a span of 28 bases. The CDR3 is 19 residues long. CDR3 amino acids: CASSIKAWRGGAGGKPQHF. CDR3 sequence (DNA): TGTGCCAGTAGTATAAAGGCTTGGCGAGGAGGGGCGGGTGGAAAGCCCCAGCATTTT.

The chain joins TRBV11-3 to TRBJ2-3, with a tentative D call TRBD1 (6 bases). This CDR3 has 17 residues. Trimming shortened V by 1 base and J by 3 bases, and 17 bases separated the two germline ends. Germline values: CDR1 SGHNT, CDR2 YENEEA. CDR3 sequence reads: CASSLGLQGRGTDTQYF. The CDR3 nucleotides read TGTGCCAGCAGCTTAGGCCTACAGGGAAGAGGGACAGATACGCAGTATTTT.